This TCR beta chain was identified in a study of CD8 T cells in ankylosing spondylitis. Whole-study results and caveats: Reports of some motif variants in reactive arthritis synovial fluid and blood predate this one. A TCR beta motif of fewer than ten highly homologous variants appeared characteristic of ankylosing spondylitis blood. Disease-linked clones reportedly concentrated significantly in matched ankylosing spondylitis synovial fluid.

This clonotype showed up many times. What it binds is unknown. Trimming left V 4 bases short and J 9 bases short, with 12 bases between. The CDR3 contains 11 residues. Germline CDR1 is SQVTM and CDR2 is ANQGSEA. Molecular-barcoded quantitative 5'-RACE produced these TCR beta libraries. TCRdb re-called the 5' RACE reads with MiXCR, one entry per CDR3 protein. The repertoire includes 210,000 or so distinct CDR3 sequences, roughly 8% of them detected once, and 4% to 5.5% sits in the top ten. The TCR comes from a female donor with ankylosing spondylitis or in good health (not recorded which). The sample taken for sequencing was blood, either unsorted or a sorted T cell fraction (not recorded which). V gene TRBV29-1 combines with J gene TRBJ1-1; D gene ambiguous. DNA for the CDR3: TGCAGCGTTGGTGGAGGGAGGAAAGCTTTCTTT. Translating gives CSVGGGRKAFF.